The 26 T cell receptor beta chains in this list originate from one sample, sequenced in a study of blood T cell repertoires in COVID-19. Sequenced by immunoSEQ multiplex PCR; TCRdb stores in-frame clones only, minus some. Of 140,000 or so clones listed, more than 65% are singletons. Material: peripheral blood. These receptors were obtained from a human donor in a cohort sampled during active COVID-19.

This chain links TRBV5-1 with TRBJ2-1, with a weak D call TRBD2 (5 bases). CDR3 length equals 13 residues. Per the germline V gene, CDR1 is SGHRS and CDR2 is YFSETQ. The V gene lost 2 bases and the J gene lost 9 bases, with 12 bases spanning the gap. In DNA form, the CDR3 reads TGCGCCAGCAGCTTTCCGGGGTCGCGTGAGCAGTTCTTC. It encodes CASSFPGSREQFF.

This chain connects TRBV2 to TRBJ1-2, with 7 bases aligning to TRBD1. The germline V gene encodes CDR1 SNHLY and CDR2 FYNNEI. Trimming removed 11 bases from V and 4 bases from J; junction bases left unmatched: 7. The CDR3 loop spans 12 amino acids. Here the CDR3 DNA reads TGTGCCGGCCGGGACAGCTCCTATGGCTACACCTTC. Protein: CAGRDSSYGYTF.

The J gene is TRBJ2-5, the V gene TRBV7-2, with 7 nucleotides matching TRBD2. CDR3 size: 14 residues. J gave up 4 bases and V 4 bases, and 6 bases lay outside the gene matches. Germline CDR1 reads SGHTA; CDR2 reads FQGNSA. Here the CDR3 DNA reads TGTGCCAGCAGCTCTACTAGCGTCTCAGAGACCCAGTACTTC. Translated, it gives CASSSTSVSETQYF.

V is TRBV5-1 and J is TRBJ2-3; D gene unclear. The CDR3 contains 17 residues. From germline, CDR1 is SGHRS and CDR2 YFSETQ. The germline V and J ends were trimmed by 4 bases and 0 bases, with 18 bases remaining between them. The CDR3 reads CASSPRFTAASTDTQYF. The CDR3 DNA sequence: TGCGCCAGCAGCCCACGTTTTACCGCGGCTAGCACAGATACGCAGTATTTT.

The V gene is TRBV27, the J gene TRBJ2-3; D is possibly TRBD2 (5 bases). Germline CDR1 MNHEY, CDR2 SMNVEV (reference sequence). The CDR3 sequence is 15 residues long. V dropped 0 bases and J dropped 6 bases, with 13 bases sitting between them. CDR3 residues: CASSLSIRGRDTQYF. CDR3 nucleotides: TGTGCCAGCAGTTTATCGATCAGAGGGCGGGATACGCAGTATTTT.

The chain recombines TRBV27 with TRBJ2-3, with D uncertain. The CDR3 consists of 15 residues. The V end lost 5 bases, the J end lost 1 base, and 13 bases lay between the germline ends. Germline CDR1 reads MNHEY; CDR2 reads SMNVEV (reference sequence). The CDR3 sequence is CASSRKWAGTDTQYF. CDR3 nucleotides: TGTGCCAGCAGTCGAAAGTGGGCTGGCACAGATACGCAGTATTTT.

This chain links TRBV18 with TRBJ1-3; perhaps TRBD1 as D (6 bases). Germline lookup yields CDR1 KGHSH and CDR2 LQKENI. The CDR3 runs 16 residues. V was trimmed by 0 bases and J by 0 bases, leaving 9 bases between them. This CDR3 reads CASSPPSGASGNTIYF. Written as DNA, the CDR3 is TGTGCCAGCTCACCACCTTCAGGGGCCTCTGGAAACACCATATATTTT.

The CDR3 DNA sequence: TGTGCCAGCAGCTGGGAACAGGGTTCCTACGAGCAGTACTTC. Translated: CASSWEQGSYEQYF. The chain has TRBV13 and TRBJ2-7; perhaps TRBD1 as D (6 bases). The CDR3 is 14 residues long. V was shortened by 4 bases and J by 1 base, with 11 bases between the two germline ends. In germline, CDR1 is PRHDT, CDR2 FYEKMQ (reference sequence).

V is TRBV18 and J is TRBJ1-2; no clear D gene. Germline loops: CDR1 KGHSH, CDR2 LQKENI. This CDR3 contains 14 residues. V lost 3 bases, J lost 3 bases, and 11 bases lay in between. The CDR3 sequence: CASSPRQDHYGYTF. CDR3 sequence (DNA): TGTGCCAGCTCACCGCGACAAGACCACTATGGCTACACCTTC.

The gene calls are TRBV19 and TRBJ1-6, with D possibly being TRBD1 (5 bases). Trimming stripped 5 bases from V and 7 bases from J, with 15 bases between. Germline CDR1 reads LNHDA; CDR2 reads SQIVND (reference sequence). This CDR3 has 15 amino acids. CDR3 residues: CASSPSPAGNSPLHF. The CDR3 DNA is TGTGCCAGTAGTCCCAGCCCGGCAGGGAATTCACCCCTCCACTTT.

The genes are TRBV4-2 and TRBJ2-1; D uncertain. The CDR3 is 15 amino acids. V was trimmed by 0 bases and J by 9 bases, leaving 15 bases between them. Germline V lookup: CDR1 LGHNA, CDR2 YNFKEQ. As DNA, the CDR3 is TGTGCCAGCAGCCAAGATGCGACATTGGATAGTGAGCAGTTCTTC. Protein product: CASSQDATLDSEQFF.

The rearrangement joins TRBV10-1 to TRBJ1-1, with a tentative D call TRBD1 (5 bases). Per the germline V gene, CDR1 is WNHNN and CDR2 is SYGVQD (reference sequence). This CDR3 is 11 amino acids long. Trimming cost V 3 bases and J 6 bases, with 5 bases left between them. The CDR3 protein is CASSDRAEAFF. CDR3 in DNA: TGCGCCAGCAGTGACAGGGCTGAAGCTTTCTTT.

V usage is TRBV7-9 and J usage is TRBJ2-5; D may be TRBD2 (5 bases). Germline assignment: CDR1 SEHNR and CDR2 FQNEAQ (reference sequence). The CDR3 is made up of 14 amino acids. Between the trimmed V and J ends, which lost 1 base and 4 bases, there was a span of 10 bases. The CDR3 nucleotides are TGTGCCAGCAGCTTAGTTGGGAGTCCAGAGACCCAGTACTTC. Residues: CASSLVGSPETQYF.

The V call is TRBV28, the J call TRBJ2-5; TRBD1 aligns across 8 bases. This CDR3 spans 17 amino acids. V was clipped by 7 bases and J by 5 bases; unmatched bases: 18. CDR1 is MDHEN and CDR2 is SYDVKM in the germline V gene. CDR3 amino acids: CASTLNGMTGDRETQYF. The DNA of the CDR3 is TGTGCCAGCACCTTAAATGGGATGACAGGGGATAGGGAGACCCAGTACTTC.

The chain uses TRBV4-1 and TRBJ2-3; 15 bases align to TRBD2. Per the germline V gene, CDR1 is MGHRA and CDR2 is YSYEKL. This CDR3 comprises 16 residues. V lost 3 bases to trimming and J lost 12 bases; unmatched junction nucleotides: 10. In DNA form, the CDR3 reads TGCGCCAGCAGCCAGTCCGGGACTAGCGGGGGGCCGCCTCAGTATTTT. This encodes CASSQSGTSGGPPQYF.

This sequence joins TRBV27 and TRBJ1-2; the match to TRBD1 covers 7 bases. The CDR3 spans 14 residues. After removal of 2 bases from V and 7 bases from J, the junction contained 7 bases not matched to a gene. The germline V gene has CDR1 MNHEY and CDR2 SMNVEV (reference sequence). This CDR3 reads CASSLRLTGFGYTF. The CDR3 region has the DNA TGTGCCAGCAGTTTAAGGCTGACAGGGTTTGGCTACACCTTC.

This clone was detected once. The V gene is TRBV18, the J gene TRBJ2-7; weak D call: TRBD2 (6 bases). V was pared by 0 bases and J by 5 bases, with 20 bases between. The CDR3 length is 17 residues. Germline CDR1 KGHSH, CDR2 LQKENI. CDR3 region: CASSPPGRLVGANEQYF. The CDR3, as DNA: TGTGCCAGCTCACCACCGGGGAGGCTCGTAGGGGCCAACGAGCAGTACTTC.

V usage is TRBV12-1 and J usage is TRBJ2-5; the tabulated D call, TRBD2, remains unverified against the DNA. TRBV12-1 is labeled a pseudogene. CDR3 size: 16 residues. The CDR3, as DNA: TGTGCCAGCAGCTTTGAAGTTTGCCACCCTAGGGAGACCCAGTACTTC. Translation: CASSFEVCHPRETQYF.

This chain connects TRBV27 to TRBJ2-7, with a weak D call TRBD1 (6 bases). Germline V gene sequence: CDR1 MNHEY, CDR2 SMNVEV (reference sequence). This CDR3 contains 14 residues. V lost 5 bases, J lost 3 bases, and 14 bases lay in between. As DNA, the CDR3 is TGTGCCAGCAGTCCTCAGGGCAGGGGCTACGAGCAGTACTTC. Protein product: CASSPQGRGYEQYF.

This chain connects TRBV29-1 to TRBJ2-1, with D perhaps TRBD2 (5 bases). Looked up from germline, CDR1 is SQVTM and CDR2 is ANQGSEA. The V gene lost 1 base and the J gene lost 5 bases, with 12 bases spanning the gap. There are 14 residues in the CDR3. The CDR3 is CSVEGARVNNEQFF. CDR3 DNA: TGCAGCGTTGAAGGAGCGCGGGTGAACAATGAGCAGTTCTTC.

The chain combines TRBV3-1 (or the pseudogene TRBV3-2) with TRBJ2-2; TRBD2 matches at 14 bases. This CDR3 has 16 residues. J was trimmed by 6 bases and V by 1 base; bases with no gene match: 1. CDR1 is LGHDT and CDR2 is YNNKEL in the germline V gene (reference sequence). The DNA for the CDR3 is TGTGCCAGCAGCCAAGTGACTAGCGGGGGGGCCGGGGAGCTGTTTTTT. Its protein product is CASSQVTSGGAGELFF.

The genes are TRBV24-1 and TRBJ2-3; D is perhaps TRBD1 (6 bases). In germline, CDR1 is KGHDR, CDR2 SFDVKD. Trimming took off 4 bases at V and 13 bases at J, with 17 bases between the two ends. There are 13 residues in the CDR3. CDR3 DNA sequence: TGTGCCACCAGTGAGCTAGGACAGAGTTTGAAGTATTTT. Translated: CATSELGQSLKYF.

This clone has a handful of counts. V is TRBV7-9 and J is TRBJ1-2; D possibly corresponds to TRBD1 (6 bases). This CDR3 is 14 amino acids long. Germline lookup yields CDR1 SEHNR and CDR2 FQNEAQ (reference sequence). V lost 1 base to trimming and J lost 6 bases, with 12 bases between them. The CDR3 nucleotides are TGTGCCAGCAGCTTAGAAGGGGGACCTGATGGCTACACCTTC. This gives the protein CASSLEGGPDGYTF.

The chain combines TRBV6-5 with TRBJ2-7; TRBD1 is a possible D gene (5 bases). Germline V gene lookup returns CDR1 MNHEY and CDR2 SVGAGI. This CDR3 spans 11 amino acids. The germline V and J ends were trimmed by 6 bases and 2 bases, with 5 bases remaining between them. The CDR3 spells CASRGAYEQYF. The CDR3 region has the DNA TGTGCCAGCAGAGGGGCCTACGAGCAGTACTTC.

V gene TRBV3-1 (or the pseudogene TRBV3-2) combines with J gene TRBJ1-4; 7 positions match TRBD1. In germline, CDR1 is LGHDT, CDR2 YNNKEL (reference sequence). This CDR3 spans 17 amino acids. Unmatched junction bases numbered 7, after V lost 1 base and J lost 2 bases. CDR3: CASSQAAVGQTNEKLFF. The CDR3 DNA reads TGTGCCAGCAGCCAAGCCGCCGTGGGACAGACTAATGAAAAACTGTTTTTT.

The CDR3 here is CSVDSGLDEQFF. The CDR3 DNA is TGCAGCGTTGATTCAGGGCTGGATGAGCAGTTCTTC. The rearrangement uses TRBV29-1 and TRBJ2-1; a possible D gene is TRBD1 (5 bases). CDR1 and CDR2 (germline): SQVTM, ANQGSEA. V was pared by 3 bases and J by 8 bases, with 11 bases between. The CDR3 extends over 12 amino acids.